The clone carrying this TCR beta chain occurred a few times. The PCR employed 60 Vbeta primers together with 13 Jbeta primers. Using immunoSEQ multiplex PCR, the repertoire was profiled, and TCRdb retains in-frame clones only, with some absent. The sample includes 100,000 to 150,000 clones, about 15% of them seen just once. This entry belongs to a study of cytomegalovirus exposure and HLA in healthy donors. V lost 0 bases, J lost 5 bases, and 8 bases lay in between. The CDR3 loop spans 14 amino acids. Germline CDR1 is SGHRS and CDR2 is YFSETQ. V gene TRBV5-1 combines with J gene TRBJ2-2, with TRBD1 as a possible D gene (6 bases). This clonotype originated in a female donor in good health and CMV-seropositive. Input material: PBMCs. This CDR3 reads CASSLVQGTGELFF. The CDR3 DNA sequence: TGCGCCAGCAGCTTGGTCCAGGGGACCGGGGAGCTGTTTTTT.